The 3 T cell receptor beta chains reported below all come from one sample, sequenced in a study of T cell repertoires in cytomegalovirus infection. TCRdb re-called the reads with MiXCR, one entry per CDR3 protein. The repertoire has 100,000 to 150,000 distinct CDR3 sequences, roughly 32% of them found once; the top ten carry 58%. For these TCRs, the target antigens are not known. Sequenced material: CD8+ T cells from cultured PBMCs, taken from culture after CMV antigen stimulation. Source of these receptors: a human donor in good health (CMV status not recorded). Some clones in this sample may be carry-over from other donors' samples.

This clonotype was seen many times. This chain's CDR3 is CASSGVGGSGYTF. The DNA for the CDR3 is TGTGCCAGCAGCGGGGTAGGGGGGTCGGGCTACACCTTC. The chain couples TRBV7-2 to TRBJ1-2, with a tentative D call TRBD1 (6 bases). V was trimmed by 5 bases and J by 8 bases, leaving 15 bases between them. Per the germline V gene, CDR1 is SGHTA and CDR2 is FQGNSA. This CDR3 has 13 residues. Full variable domain (missing parts from reference TRBV7-2 and TRBJ1-2): GAGVSQSPSNKVTEKGKDVELRCDPISGHTALYWYRQSLGQGLEFLIYFQGNSAPDKSGLPSDRFSAERTGGSVSTLTIQRTQQEDSAVYLCASSGVGGSGYTFGSGTRLTVV.

This clonotype was seen a handful of times. The chain recombines TRBV6-1 with TRBJ2-7, with D possibly matching TRBD1 (5 bases). Trimming removed 5 bases from V and 0 bases from J, with 17 bases in between. Germline CDR1 reads MNHNS; CDR2 reads SASEGT. This CDR3 is 16 amino acids long. The CDR3 loop is CASSTTDDFPSYEQYF. As DNA, the CDR3 is TGTGCCAGCAGTACGACAGACGACTTTCCCTCCTACGAGCAGTACTTC.

The chain recombines TRBV29-1 with TRBJ2-7; TRBD1 might be the D (5 bases). Germline V lookup: CDR1 SQVTM, CDR2 ANQGSEA. The germline V and J ends were trimmed by 4 bases and 3 bases, with 7 bases remaining between them. The CDR3 totals 11 residues. In nucleotides, the CDR3 is TGCAGCGTTGGCAGGGACTACGAGCAGTACTTC. Protein product: CSVGRDYEQYF.